This TCR beta chain was sequenced during a study of blood T cell repertoires in COVID-19. Looking at the study overall: The United States, Italy and Spain provided the acute and convalescent COVID-19 samples. PBMCs, B-cell-depleted T cells, or T cells provided the cDNA or gDNA that made up the material.

In germline, CDR1 is SQVTM, CDR2 ANQGSEA. The CDR3 covers 16 residues. Trimming at V came to 6 bases and at J to 2 bases, leaving 5 bases not matched to a gene. Source study methods: Reference gene primer amplification gave estimated nucleated cell counts. Clones were sequenced by immunoSEQ multiplex PCR, and TCRdb holds only the in-frame ones, with some missing. Clone size and V and J calls were adopted from that table, with D and trimming inferred from the DNA. The sample has 150,000 to 200,000 clones; around 79% are singletons. This clone was recorded only once. Sequencing used peripheral blood. The rearrangement joins TRBV29-1 to TRBJ2-1, with 15 nucleotides matching TRBD2. The source of this sequence is a woman in her seventies with acute or convalescent COVID-19. CDR3 loop: CSVGRTSGRAYNEQFF. The CDR3 DNA is TGCAGCGTGGGAAGGACTAGCGGGAGGGCCTACAATGAGCAGTTCTTC.